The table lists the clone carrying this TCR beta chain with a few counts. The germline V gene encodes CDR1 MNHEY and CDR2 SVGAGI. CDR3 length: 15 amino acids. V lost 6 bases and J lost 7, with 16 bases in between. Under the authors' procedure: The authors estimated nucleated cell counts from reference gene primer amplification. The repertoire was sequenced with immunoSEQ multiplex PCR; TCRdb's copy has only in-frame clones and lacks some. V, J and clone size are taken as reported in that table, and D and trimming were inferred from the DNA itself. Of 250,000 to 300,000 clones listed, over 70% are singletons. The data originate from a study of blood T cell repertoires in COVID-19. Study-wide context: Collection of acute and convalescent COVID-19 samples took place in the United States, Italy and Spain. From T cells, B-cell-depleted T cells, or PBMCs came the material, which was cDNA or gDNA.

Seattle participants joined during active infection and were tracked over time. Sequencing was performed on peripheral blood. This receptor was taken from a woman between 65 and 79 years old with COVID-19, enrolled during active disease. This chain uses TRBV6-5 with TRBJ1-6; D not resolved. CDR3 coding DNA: TGTGCCAGCAGGCAGTCGTACAGACGAAATTCACCCCTCCACTTT. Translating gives CASRQSYRRNSPLHF.